A single sample is the source of the 26 T cell receptor beta chains below, sequenced in a study of blood T cell repertoires in COVID-19. Only in-frame clones appear in the TCRdb table, and some are missing; sequencing was by immunoSEQ multiplex PCR. This table holds 200,000 or so clones, about 82% found once. The sample was peripheral blood. These receptors came from a woman aged 30 to 39 with acute or convalescent COVID-19.

The CDR3: CASSDSRGLNGYTF. CDR3 in DNA: TGTGCCAGCAGTGACTCGAGAGGGTTGAATGGCTACACCTTC. J is TRBJ1-2 and V is TRBV6-4; D gene ambiguous. Germline values: CDR1 MRHNA, CDR2 SNTAGT. This CDR3 has 14 residues. Trimming pared 0 bases from V and 6 bases from J, leaving 11 bases between.

This sequence joins TRBV28 and TRBJ1-1; 7 bases map to TRBD1. Germline loops: CDR1 MDHEN, CDR2 SYDVKM. The V segment lost 2 bases and the J segment 11 bases; nucleotides outside the gene matches: 2. CDR3 length equals 11 residues. This CDR3 reads CASSLARGAFF. The CDR3, as DNA: TGTGCCAGCAGTTTAGCCAGGGGGGCTTTCTTT.

The chain employs TRBV15 and TRBJ1-4; D unresolved. The V gene lost 9 bases and the J gene lost 5 bases, with 13 bases spanning the gap. Germline V gene lookup returns CDR1 LNHNV and CDR2 YYDKDF (reference sequence). This CDR3 is built from 13 residues. CDR3 protein: CATFTGVNEKLFF. CDR3 bases: TGTGCCACTTTTACCGGGGTAAATGAAAAACTGTTTTTT. The full variable domain, completed using reference TRBV15 and TRBJ1-4, is DAMVIQNPRYQVTQFGKPVTLSCSQTLNHNVMYWYQQKSSQAPKLLFHYYDKDFNNEADTPDNFQSRRPNTSFCFLDIRSPGLGDTAMYLCATFTGVNEKLFFGSGTQLSVL.

This clone was seen a few times. The chain joins TRBV6-6 to TRBJ2-1, with 7 bases lining up with TRBD2. Trimming cost V 4 bases and J 5 bases; bases outside gene matches: 5. Germline V gene data show CDR1 as MNHNY and CDR2 as SVGAGI (reference sequence). CDR3 length equals 14 residues. The CDR3 DNA is TGTGCCAGCAGTTGGGGAGGGGAAAACAATGAGCAGTTCTTC. Translating gives CASSWGGENNEQFF.

This sequence joins TRBV5-1 and TRBJ2-1; 7 bases are a match to TRBD2. The CDR3 is 13 residues long. CDR1 SGHRS and CDR2 YFSETQ come from the germline V gene. V trimming: 7 bases; J trimming: 3 bases; junction bases outside the gene matches: 4. The CDR3 coding sequence is TGCGCCAGCTACGGACTAGGCTACAATGAGCAGTTCTTC. Its translation: CASYGLGYNEQFF. The variable domain in full, completed from reference TRBV5-1 and TRBJ2-1, reads KAGVTQTPRYLIKTRGQQVTLSCSPISGHRSVSWYQQTPGQGLQFLFEYFSETQRNKGNFPGRFSGRQFSNSRSEMNVSTLELGDSALYLCASYGLGYNEQFFGPGTRLTVL.

V is TRBV24-1 and J is TRBJ2-1; D is unclear. The V gene lost 3 bases and the J gene lost 5 bases, with 16 bases spanning the gap. The germline gives CDR1 KGHDR, CDR2 SFDVKD. There are 16 residues in the CDR3. The DNA for the CDR3 is TGTGCCACCAGTGATGTTAGCAGACCACCCCACAATGAGCAGTTCTTC. Residues: CATSDVSRPPHNEQFF.

This chain joins TRBV24-1 and TRBJ2-5; 7 bases agree with TRBD2. Germline CDR1 KGHDR, CDR2 SFDVKD. This CDR3 has 14 residues. V shed 5 bases, J shed 4 bases, and the junction held 6 bases outside the gene matches. This CDR3 is CATSGAGAAETQYF. CDR3 nucleotide sequence: TGTGCCACCAGTGGGGCGGGAGCAGCAGAGACCCAGTACTTC.

The chain employs TRBV5-1 and TRBJ1-1; D is unclear. The CDR3 spans 15 residues. V was trimmed by 0 bases and J by 4 bases, leaving 13 bases between them. Germline CDR1 SGHRS, CDR2 YFSETQ. The CDR3 region has the DNA TGCGCCAGCAGCTTGGATCGAGGGCGGAGCACTGAAGCTTTCTTT. It translates to CASSLDRGRSTEAFF.

This chain connects TRBV29-1 to TRBJ2-7, with D perhaps TRBD1 (5 bases). V lost 5 bases, J lost 5 bases, and 13 bases lay in between. This CDR3 is built from 12 residues. CDR1 is SQVTM and CDR2 is ANQGSEA in the germline V gene. CDR3 nucleotides: TGCAGCGTTACAAGGGGCCGGGACGAGCAGTACTTC. Protein sequence: CSVTRGRDEQYF.

In this sample, this clone turned up once. The rearrangement joins TRBV27 to TRBJ2-7, with 12 positions matching TRBD2. V lost 3 bases to trimming and J lost 8 bases; unmatched junction nucleotides: 8. Germline loops: CDR1 MNHEY, CDR2 SMNVEV (reference sequence). CDR3 length: 15 residues. For the CDR3, the DNA is TGTGCCAGCAGTTTTAACGGACTAGCGGGATCCAAGCAGTACTTC. It translates to CASSFNGLAGSKQYF.

The gene calls are TRBV5-1 and TRBJ1-2; 7 bases line up with TRBD1. J gave up 0 bases and V 4 bases, and 3 bases lay outside the gene matches. The CDR3 length is 14 residues. Germline V gene data show CDR1 as SGHRS and CDR2 as YFSETQ. The CDR3, as DNA: TGCGCCAGCAGCCGGGACAGTTCTAACTATGGCTACACCTTC. Translated: CASSRDSSNYGYTF.

This chain joins TRBV6-1 and TRBJ2-4; D possibly corresponds to TRBD1 (6 bases). Germline loops: CDR1 MNHNS, CDR2 SASEGT. The V end was cut by 3 bases, the J end by 4 bases, with 22 bases between. This CDR3 has 18 residues. The CDR3 bases are TGTGCCAGCAGTGATTATCCGGCAGGGGATGATTGGAAAAACATTCAGTACTTC. Translation: CASSDYPAGDDWKNIQYF.

The chain uses TRBV9 and TRBJ1-1; TRBD1 aligns across 7 bases. The CDR3 consists of 15 residues. Trimming at V came to 0 bases and at J to 2 bases, leaving 4 bases not matched to a gene. CDR1 and CDR2 from the germline V gene are SGDLS and YYNGEE. The CDR3 protein is CASSVEGQSNTEAFF. CDR3 coding DNA: TGTGCCAGCAGCGTAGAGGGACAGAGTAACACTGAAGCTTTCTTT.

The V gene is TRBV6-5, the J gene TRBJ1-5; D may be TRBD1 (6 bases). CDR1 is MNHEY, CDR2 SVGAGI, per germline. The ends were cut back, 6 bases at V and 6 bases at J, with 9 bases in the middle. CDR3 size: 12 residues. The CDR3 nucleotides are TGTGCCAGCAGCAGGACAGTTCAGCCCCAGCATTTT. Protein sequence: CASSRTVQPQHF.

A word on this clone: At one boundary the junction diverges from the germline segment, which might be a read error. The V and J genes are TRBV4-3 and TRBJ1-1; 8 nucleotides align to TRBD1. Germline lookup yields CDR1 LGHNA and CDR2 YSLEER. The length of the CDR3 is 15 residues. As DNA, the CDR3 is TGCGCCAGCAGCCAAGATAGCAGGGGGCATAATAGAGTTATCTTT. This translates into CASSQDSRGHNRVIF.

The chain employs TRBV7-3 and TRBJ2-3, with a weak D call TRBD2 (6 bases). Trimming left V 5 bases short and J 6 bases short, with 15 bases between. The CDR3 contains 14 residues. Germline CDR1 is SGHTA and CDR2 is FQGTGA. CDR3 in amino acids: CASSQGLPGDTQYF. The CDR3 DNA reads as TGTGCCAGCAGCCAGGGACTGCCCGGGGATACGCAGTATTTT.

V usage is TRBV30 and J usage is TRBJ2-7; D may be TRBD2 (6 bases). Germline CDR1 is GTSNPN and CDR2 is SVGIG (reference sequence). This CDR3 has 13 residues. V was pared by 1 base and J by 6 bases, with 13 bases between. Here the CDR3 reads CAWSDGGGGEQYF. DNA of the CDR3: TGTGCCTGGAGTGACGGGGGTGGTGGCGAGCAGTACTTC.

This rearrangement joins TRBV30 to TRBJ1-5; D unclear. The germline V gene encodes CDR1 GTSNPN and CDR2 SVGIG (reference sequence). The CDR3 loop spans 14 amino acids. Trimming removed 0 bases at V and 10 bases at J, with 16 bases between. DNA for the CDR3: TGTGCCTGGAGTGTTGGCGGGGAGACGAGCCCCCAGCATTTT. It translates to CAWSVGGETSPQHF.

The chain carries TRBV7-2 and TRBJ1-2; D perhaps matches TRBD1 (5 bases). The CDR3 extends over 13 amino acids. The germline V gene has CDR1 SGHTA and CDR2 FQGNSA. With 5 bases removed from V and 8 bases from J, the gap between germline ends came to 15 bases. The CDR3 sequence is CASSKQALGGYTF. CDR3 in DNA: TGTGCCAGCAGCAAACAGGCTCTCGGGGGCTACACCTTC.

V is TRBV10-1 and J is TRBJ2-3; 7 bases align to TRBD2. Germline V gene sequence: CDR1 WNHNN, CDR2 SYGVQD (reference sequence). V lost 5 bases, J lost 1 base, and 9 bases stayed unmatched. There are 16 residues in the CDR3. CDR3 sequence (DNA): TGCGCCAGCAGTTTGAGCTCACTAGCGCGCACAGATACGCAGTATTTT. This gives the protein CASSLSSLARTDTQYF.

The chain couples TRBV5-1 to TRBJ1-2, with TRBD1 identical over 7 bases. The germline V gene encodes CDR1 SGHRS and CDR2 YFSETQ. The CDR3 consists of 15 residues. V was clipped by 5 bases and J by 4 bases; unmatched bases: 11. The CDR3 region is CASRYSPGQPYGYTF. CDR3 DNA: TGCGCCAGCAGGTACTCACCGGGACAGCCCTATGGCTACACCTTC.

This chain links TRBV3-1 (or the pseudogene TRBV3-2) with TRBJ1-2; possible D gene TRBD1, 5 bases. Looked up from germline, CDR1 is LGHDT and CDR2 is YNNKEL (reference sequence). Trimming shortened V by 0 bases and J by 1 base, and 12 bases separated the two germline ends. This CDR3 is 16 amino acids long. The CDR3 bases are TGTGCCAGCAGCCAAGATCCAGACAGTCATAACTATGGCTACACCTTC. Amino acid sequence: CASSQDPDSHNYGYTF.

The J gene is TRBJ2-2, the V gene TRBV24-1; 7 bases align to TRBD1. The CDR3 covers 15 residues. V gave up 7 bases and J gave up 1 base; unmatched junction bases: 5. In germline, CDR1 is KGHDR, CDR2 SFDVKD. The CDR3 reads CATSYTGENTGELFF. CDR3 in DNA: TGTGCCACCAGCTATACAGGGGAGAACACCGGGGAGCTGTTTTTT.

The rearrangement links TRBV25-1 to TRBJ1-2; D not certain. V lost 5 bases and J 6 bases, leaving 13 bases between the germline ends. CDR1 MGHDK and CDR2 SYGVNS come from the germline V gene. The CDR3 runs to 13 residues. The CDR3 DNA reads as TGTGCCAGCAGTCAAGGAGTAGTTGATGGCTACACCTTC. Translating it yields CASSQGVVDGYTF.

The CDR3 region has the DNA TGTGCCAGCAGTGAAGTGGGGACAAGGGCCTCTATCAATCAGCCCCAGCATTTT. Residues: CASSEVGTRASINQPQHF. The chain links TRBV6-1 to TRBJ1-5; D is perhaps TRBD1 (6 bases). Germline assignment: CDR1 MNHNS and CDR2 SASEGT. This CDR3 comprises 18 residues. V lost 1 base, J lost 3 bases, and 19 bases lay in between.

This clone was counted once. The rearrangement links TRBV5-6 to TRBJ1-2; possibly TRBD1 for D (6 bases). V lost 1 base and J lost 4, with 8 bases in between. The CDR3 runs to 13 residues. Germline V lookup: CDR1 SGHDT, CDR2 YYEEEE. The CDR3 DNA reads as TGTGCCAGCAGCTTGTCCAGGGGCTATGGCTACACCTTC. This sequence encodes CASSLSRGYGYTF.